A selection of T cell receptor beta chains follows, all from one sample in a study of OX40 agonist ivuxolimab in advanced cancers. Sequencing was performed with immunoSEQ multiplex PCR; in TCRdb, only in-frame clones are kept and a portion is missing. The data show approximately 52,000 clones, more than 65% seen once. Sequences were derived from CD4+ or CD8+ T cells sorted from blood, sampled in a trial of the OX40 agonist ivuxolimab. The receptors stem from an adult with an advanced solid tumor such as melanoma, head and neck, liver or kidney cancer. Both conserved end residues are part of each CDR3. Each record gives: V gene, D gene, clone size, J gene, CDR3 protein, CDR3 DNA. A D gene is named only where the DNA matches it firmly. Size values are once, few and many counts, or a class for expanded clones, and some rows have none.

V: TRBV5-8
D: .
size: .
J: TRBJ2-5
CDR3: CASSLGGVETQYF
DNA: TGTGCCAGCAGCTTGGGGGGAGTCGAGACCCAGTACTTC

V: TRBV19
D: .
size: .
J: TRBJ1-5
CDR3: CASSIQGIRQPQHF
DNA: TGTGCCAGTAGTATACAGGGGATCAGGCAGCCCCAGCATTTT

V: TRBV4-1
D: .
size: .
J: TRBJ1-6
CDR3: CASSQIEDSPLHF
DNA: TGCGCCAGCAGCCAAATTGAGGACTCACCCCTCCACTTT

V: TRBV9
D: TRBD1
size: .
J: TRBJ2-3
CDR3: CASSAAAGQDTDTQYF
DNA: TGTGCCAGCAGCGCTGCTGCGGGACAGGACACAGATACGCAGTATTTT

V: TRBV6-4
D: TRBD2
size: .
J: TRBJ2-7
CDR3: CASRCSGTSGAERGAYEQYF
DNA: TGTGCCAGCAGATGCTCCGGGACTAGCGGAGCAGAGCGAGGTGCCTACGAGCAGTACTTC

V: TRBV7-2
D: TRBD2
size: .
J: TRBJ2-7
CDR3: CASNPGSSGAYEQYF
DNA: TGTGCCAGCAACCCGGGTAGTAGCGGGGCCTACGAGCAGTACTTC

V: TRBV7-9
D: TRBD1
size: .
J: TRBJ1-4
CDR3: CASSSRTGGDEKLFF
DNA: TGTGCCAGCAGCTCCCGGACAGGGGGCGATGAAAAACTGTTTTTT

V: TRBV6-5
D: .
size: .
J: TRBJ1-2
CDR3: CASRVTANYGYTF
DNA: TGTGCCAGCAGGGTCACAGCTAACTATGGCTACACCTTC

V: TRBV5-1
D: TRBD1
size: once
J: TRBJ2-1
CDR3: CASSSTGVSYNEQFF
DNA: TGCGCCAGCAGCTCCACAGGGGTATCCTACAATGAGCAGTTCTTC

V: TRBV18
D: TRBD2
size: .
J: TRBJ2-7
CDR3: CASSPPGTGGEQYF
DNA: TGTGCCAGCTCACCCCCAGGGACGGGAGGGGAGCAGTACTTC

V: TRBV25-1
D: .
size: .
J: TRBJ1-4
CDR3: CASSQASFGVEKLFF
DNA: TGTGCCAGCAGCCAGGCTTCCTTTGGTGTGGAAAAACTGTTTTTT

V: TRBV28
D: .
size: .
J: TRBJ2-1
CDR3: CASSLVRATNEQFF
DNA: TGTGCCAGCAGTTTAGTCCGGGCTACCAATGAGCAGTTCTTC

V: TRBV7-2
D: TRBD2
size: .
J: TRBJ2-5
CDR3: CASSPRTSGRETQYF
DNA: TGTGCCAGCAGCCCCCGGACTAGCGGGAGGGAGACCCAGTACTTC

V: TRBV5-1
D: .
size: .
J: TRBJ2-7
CDR3: CASSSQSYEQYF
DNA: TGCGCCAGCAGCTCGCAATCCTACGAGCAGTACTTC

V: TRBV7-2
D: .
size: few
J: TRBJ2-5
CDR3: CASSLLRGAQETQYF
DNA: TGTGCCAGCAGCTTATTGCGGGGAGCCCAAGAGACCCAGTACTTC

V: TRBV5-1
D: TRBD1
size: once
J: TRBJ1-1
CDR3: CASSAQGENTEAFF
DNA: TGCGCCAGCAGCGCACAGGGGGAGAACACTGAAGCTTTCTTT

V: TRBV6-1
D: .
size: .
J: TRBJ2-2
CDR3: CASTRANTGELFF
DNA: TGTGCCAGCACTAGGGCGAACACCGGGGAGCTGTTTTTT

V: TRBV29-1
D: TRBD2
size: .
J: TRBJ2-5
CDR3: CSVSLAGGKETQYF
DNA: TGCAGCGTGAGCCTGGCGGGGGGAAAAGAGACCCAGTACTTC

V: TRBV10-3
D: .
size: once
J: TRBJ1-1
CDR3: CASSGTVNTEAFF
DNA: TGTGCCAGCAGCGGTACAGTGAACACTGAAGCTTTCTTT

V: TRBV28
D: .
size: few
J: TRBJ2-7
CDR3: CASSFEQGPSYEQYF
DNA: TGTGCCAGCAGTTTTGAGCAGGGACCGTCCTACGAGCAGTACTTC

V: TRBV27
D: .
size: .
J: TRBJ1-3
CDR3: CASSLGRPLRGNTIYF
DNA: TGTGCCAGCAGTTTAGGCAGGCCTTTAAGGGGAAACACCATATATTTT

V: TRBV7-3
D: TRBD1
size: few
J: TRBJ1-1
CDR3: CASSVQGDTEAFF
DNA: TGTGCCAGCAGCGTACAGGGGGACACTGAAGCTTTCTTT

V: TRBV11-1
D: .
size: .
J: TRBJ1-1
CDR3: CASSLNEGNMAFF
DNA: TGTGCCAGCAGCTTAAATGAGGGAAACATGGCTTTCTTT

V: TRBV19
D: .
size: .
J: TRBJ2-5
CDR3: CASSRSGQETQYF
DNA: TGTGCCAGTAGTCGCAGCGGGCAAGAGACCCAGTACTTC

V: TRBV11-2
D: TRBD2
size: .
J: TRBJ2-7
CDR3: CASSLDLASGIYEQYF
DNA: TGTGCCAGCAGCTTAGATCTGGCTAGCGGGATCTACGAGCAGTACTTC